This T cell receptor beta chain emerged from a study of early T cells in non-severe SARS-CoV-2 infection. Unique molecular identifiers were affixed to single, distinct cDNA molecules. One entry per CDR3 protein results from TCRdb running MiXCR on the 5' RACE reads. The sample gives 87,000 or so distinct CDR3 sequences, 14% of which show up once; 5% to 7.5% is in the top ten. The V end lost 0 bases, the J end lost 6 bases, and 12 bases lay between the germline ends. The CDR3 has 15 amino acids. Germline V gives CDR1 MGHRA, CDR2 YSYEKL. With respect to this clonotype: The antigen remains undetermined.

General observations from the study: Matching with VDJdb favored anti-spike CD8 responses (missing private and CD4 specificities).

Material: whole blood. The rearrangement uses TRBV4-1 and TRBJ2-1; TRBD1 is a possible D gene (6 bases). The TCR comes from an adult who was a healthcare worker with PCR-confirmed SARS-CoV-2 infection or an uninfected control (not recorded which). The CDR3 here is CASSQDRAGVNEQFF. CDR3 nucleotides: TGCGCCAGCAGCCAAGATCGGGCAGGGGTCAATGAGCAGTTCTTC.